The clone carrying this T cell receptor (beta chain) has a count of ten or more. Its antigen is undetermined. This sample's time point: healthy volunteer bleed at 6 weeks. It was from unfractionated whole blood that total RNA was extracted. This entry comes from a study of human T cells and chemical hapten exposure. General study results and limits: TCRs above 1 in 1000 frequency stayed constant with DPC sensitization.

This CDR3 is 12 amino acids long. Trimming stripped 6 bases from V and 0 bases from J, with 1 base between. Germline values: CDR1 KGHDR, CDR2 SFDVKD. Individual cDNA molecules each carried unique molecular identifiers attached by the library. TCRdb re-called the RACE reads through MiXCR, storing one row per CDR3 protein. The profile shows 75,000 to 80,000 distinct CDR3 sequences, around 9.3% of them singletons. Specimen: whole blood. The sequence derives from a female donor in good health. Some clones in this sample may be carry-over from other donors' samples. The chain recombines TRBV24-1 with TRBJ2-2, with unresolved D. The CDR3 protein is CATSSNTGELFF. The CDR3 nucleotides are TGTGCCACCAGTTCGAACACCGGGGAGCTGTTTTTT.